Listed here is a single T cell receptor (beta chain). Trimming stripped 8 bases from V and 4 bases from J, with 12 bases between. The CDR3 sequence is 14 residues long. Per germline, CDR1 MNHNS and CDR2 SASEGT. Each CDR3 protein is one row after TCRdb ran MiXCR on the 5' RACE reads. Altogether about 400,000 distinct CDR3 sequences are present, roughly 14% being singletons, with the ten largest covering about 22%. These data come from a study of T-cell memory formation after mild COVID-19. The sequence derives from a man aged 18 to 29 who had mild COVID-19 (a few samples of this study predate the infection). Cell type and time point are not known. The sequencing sample was made of PBMCs or a T cell subset sorted from them (not recorded which). The rearrangement joins TRBV6-1 to TRBJ1-6; D gene uncertain. The CDR3: CASLDFSYNSPLHF. The CDR3, as DNA: TGTGCCAGCCTGGACTTTTCGTATAATTCACCCCTCCACTTT.